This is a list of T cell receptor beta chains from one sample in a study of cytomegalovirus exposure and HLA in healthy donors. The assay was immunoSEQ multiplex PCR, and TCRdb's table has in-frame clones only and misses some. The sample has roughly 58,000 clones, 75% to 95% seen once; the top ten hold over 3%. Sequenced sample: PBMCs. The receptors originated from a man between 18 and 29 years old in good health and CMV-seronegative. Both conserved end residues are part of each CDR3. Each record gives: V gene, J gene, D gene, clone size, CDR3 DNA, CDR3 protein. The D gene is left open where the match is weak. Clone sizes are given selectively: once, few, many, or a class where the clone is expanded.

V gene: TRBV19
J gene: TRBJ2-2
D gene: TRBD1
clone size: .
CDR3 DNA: TGTGCCAGTAGTTCAGGACAGGGGAACACCGGGGAGCTGTTTTTT
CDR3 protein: CASSSGQGNTGELFF

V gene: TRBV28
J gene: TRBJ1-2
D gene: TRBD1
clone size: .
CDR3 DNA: TGTGCCAGCAGTCCCCCTAGGGACAGAGGATTCCTTCCCTATGGCTACACCTTC
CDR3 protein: CASSPPRDRGFLPYGYTF

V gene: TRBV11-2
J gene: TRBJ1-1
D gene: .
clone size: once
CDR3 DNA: TGTGCCAGCAGCTTACCAAACACTGAAGCTTTCTTT
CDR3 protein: CASSLPNTEAFF

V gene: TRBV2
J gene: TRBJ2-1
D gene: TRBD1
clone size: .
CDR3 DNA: TGTGCCAGCAGCGCCATGGGACAGGGGGTTTCAGGGGAGCAGTTCTTC
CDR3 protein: CASSAMGQGVSGEQFF

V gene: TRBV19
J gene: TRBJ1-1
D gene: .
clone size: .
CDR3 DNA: TGTGCCAGTAGTATAACTGGGAACACTGAAGCTTTCTTT
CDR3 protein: CASSITGNTEAFF

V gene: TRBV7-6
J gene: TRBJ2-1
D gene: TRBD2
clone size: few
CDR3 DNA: TGTGCCAGCAGCCCGGTCGATAGCGGGGGCAATGAGCAGTTCTTC
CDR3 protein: CASSPVDSGGNEQFF

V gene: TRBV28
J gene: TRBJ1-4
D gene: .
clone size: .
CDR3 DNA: TGTGCCAGCAGTCCCACAGGGCCAACTAATGAAAAACTGTTTTTT
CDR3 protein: CASSPTGPTNEKLFF

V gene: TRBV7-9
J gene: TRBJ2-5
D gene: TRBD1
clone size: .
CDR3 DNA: TGTGCCAGCAGCTTAGGGGTGGGACAGAGCCAAGAGACCCAGTACTTC
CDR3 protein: CASSLGVGQSQETQYF

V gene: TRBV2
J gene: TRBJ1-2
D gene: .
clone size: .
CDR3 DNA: TGTGCCAGCAGACGCTCTCTCCTCTCGTCAGGTGGCTACACCTTC
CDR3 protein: CASRRSLLSSGGYTF

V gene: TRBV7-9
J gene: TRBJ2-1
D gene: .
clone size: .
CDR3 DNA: TGTGCCAGCAGCTTTTCGGAGGGACTCCTATTCTACAATGAGCAGTTCTTC
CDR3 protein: CASSFSEGLLFYNEQFF

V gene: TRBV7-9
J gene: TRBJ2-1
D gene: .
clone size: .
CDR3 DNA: TGTGCCAGCAGCTTATTGGGTACTAGTTTTGAGCAGTTCTTC
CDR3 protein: CASSLLGTSFEQFF

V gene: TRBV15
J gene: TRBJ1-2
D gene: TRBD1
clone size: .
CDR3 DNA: TGTGCCACCAGCACAGACAGGGGGCGAATCTATGGCTACACCTTC
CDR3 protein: CATSTDRGRIYGYTF

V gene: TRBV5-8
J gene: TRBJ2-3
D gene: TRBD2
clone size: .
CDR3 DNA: TGTGCCAGCAGCTTGGCGTTCAGCGGGAGGGCGTTGGATACGCAGTATTTT
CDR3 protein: CASSLAFSGRALDTQYF

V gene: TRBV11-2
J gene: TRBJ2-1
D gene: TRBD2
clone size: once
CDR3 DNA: TGTGCCAGCAGCACCGGACTAGCGGGAGTCAATGAGCAGTTCTTC
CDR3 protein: CASSTGLAGVNEQFF

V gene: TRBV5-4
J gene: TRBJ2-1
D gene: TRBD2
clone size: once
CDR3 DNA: TGTGCCAGCAGCTTCACGGGGATAGCGGGAGGGATCTACAATGAGCAGTTCTTC
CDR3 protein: CASSFTGIAGGIYNEQFF

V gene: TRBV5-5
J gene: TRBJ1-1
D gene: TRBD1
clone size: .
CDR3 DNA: TGTGCCAGCAGCTTTTTAAGACAGGGGGCCCTCACTGAAGCTTTCTTT
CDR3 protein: CASSFLRQGALTEAFF

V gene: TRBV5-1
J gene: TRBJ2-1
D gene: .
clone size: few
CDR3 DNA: TGCGCCAGCAGCTCGGACAACTACAATGAGCAGTTCTTC
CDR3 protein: CASSSDNYNEQFF

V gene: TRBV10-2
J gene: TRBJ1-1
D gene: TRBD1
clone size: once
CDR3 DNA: TGCGCCAGCAGGTCAGGGGAGACAGGGAATCGTGAAGCTTTCTTT
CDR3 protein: CASRSGETGNREAFF

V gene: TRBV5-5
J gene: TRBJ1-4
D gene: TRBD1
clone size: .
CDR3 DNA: TGTGCCAGCAGGGCTGCCGTCACAGGGGTAGGGGCAACTAATGAAAAACTGTTTTTT
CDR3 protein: CASRAAVTGVGATNEKLFF

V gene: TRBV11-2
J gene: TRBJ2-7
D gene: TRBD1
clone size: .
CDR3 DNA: TGTGCCAGCAGCCGTTCGCGACAGGGGAACCACGAGCAGTACTTC
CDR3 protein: CASSRSRQGNHEQYF

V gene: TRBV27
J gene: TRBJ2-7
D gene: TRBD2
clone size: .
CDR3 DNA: TGTGCCAGCAGTTTGGGGACTAGCGGGATGTACGAGCAGTACTTC
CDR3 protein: CASSLGTSGMYEQYF

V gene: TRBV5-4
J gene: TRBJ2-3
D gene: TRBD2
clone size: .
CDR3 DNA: TGTGCCAGCAGCTTAGCGGGAGGGGCAGATACGCAGTATTTT
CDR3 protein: CASSLAGGADTQYF

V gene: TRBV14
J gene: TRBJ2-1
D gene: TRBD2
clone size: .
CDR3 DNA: TGTGCCAGCAGCCAAGGCTCAGTGGCGGGAGTTTCGGGTAATGAGCAGTTCTTC
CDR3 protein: CASSQGSVAGVSGNEQFF

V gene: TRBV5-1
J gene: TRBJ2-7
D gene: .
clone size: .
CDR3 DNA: TGCGCCAGCAGCGGGGGGTCAGGGGGCTACGAGCAGTACTTC
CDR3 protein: CASSGGSGGYEQYF

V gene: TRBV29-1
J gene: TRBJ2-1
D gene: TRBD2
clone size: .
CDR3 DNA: TGCAGCGGGACCGGGACTAGCGGGAGCAATGAGCAGTTCTTC
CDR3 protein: CSGTGTSGSNEQFF

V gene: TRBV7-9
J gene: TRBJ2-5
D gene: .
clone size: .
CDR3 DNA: TGTGCCAGCAGCTTAGCCGGTGGCCAAGAGACCCAGTACTTC
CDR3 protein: CASSLAGGQETQYF

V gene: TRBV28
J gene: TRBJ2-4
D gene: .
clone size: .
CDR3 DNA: TGTGCCAGCAGGGCGGGTAGCGGTAAAAACATTCAGTACTTC
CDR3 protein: CASRAGSGKNIQYF

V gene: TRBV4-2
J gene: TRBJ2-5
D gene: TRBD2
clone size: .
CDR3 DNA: TGTGCCAGCAGCCAAGAAAATAGCGGGACCACCCTGTCCCAGTACTTC
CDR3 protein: CASSQENSGTTLSQYF

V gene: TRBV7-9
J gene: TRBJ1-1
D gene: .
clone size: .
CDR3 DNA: TGTGCCAGCAGCTCCCTGAGAGCCACGAACACTGAAGCTTTCTTT
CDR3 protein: CASSSLRATNTEAFF

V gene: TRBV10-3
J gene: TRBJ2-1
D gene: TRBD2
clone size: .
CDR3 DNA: TGTGCCAGCGGGACTATCTCCTACAATGAGCAGTTCTTC
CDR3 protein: CASGTISYNEQFF

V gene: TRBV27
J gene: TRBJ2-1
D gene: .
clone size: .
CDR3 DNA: TGTGCCAGCAGCCAAAGGCAGGGGCACAATGAGCAGTTCTTC
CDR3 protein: CASSQRQGHNEQFF

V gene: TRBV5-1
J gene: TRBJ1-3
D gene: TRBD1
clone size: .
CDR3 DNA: TGCGCCAGCAGCTTGGAGGGACAGATCTCTGGAAACACCATATATTTT
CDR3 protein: CASSLEGQISGNTIYF

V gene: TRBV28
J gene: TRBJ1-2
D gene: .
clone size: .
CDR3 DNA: TGTGCCAGCAGTCCCCCAGGCATCTATGGCTACACCTTC
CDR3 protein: CASSPPGIYGYTF